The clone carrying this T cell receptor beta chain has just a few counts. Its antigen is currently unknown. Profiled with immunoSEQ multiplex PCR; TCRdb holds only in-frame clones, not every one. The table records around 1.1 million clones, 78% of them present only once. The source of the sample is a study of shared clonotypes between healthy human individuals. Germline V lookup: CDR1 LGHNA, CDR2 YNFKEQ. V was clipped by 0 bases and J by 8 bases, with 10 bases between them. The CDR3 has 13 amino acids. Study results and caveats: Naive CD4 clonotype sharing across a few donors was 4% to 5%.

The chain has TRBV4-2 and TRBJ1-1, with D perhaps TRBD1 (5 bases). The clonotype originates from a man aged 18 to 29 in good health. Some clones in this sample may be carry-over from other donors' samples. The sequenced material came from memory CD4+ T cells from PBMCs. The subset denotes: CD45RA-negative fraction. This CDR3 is CASSQDGGAEAFF. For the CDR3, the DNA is TGTGCCAGCAGCCAAGATGGCGGGGCGGAAGCTTTCTTT.